This is a list of T cell receptor beta chains from one sample in a study of blood T cell repertoires in COVID-19. Here immunoSEQ multiplex PCR was the method, and the copy in TCRdb shows in-frame clones only, minus some. The sample has about 140,000 clones, more than 60% seen once; the top ten hold roughly 14%. Input material: peripheral blood. These receptors originate from a man older than 75 with acute or convalescent COVID-19. Each CDR3 is given with its conserved first and last residue. D genes are given only for firm matches. Where a row states a size, it is once, few, many or the class of an expanded clone; other rows omit it.

J,V,D,size,CDR3,DNA
TRBJ1-4,TRBV9,-,-,CASTREGRGEKLFF,TGTGCCAGCACCAGGGAGGGGCGAGGGGAAAAACTGTTTTTT
TRBJ1-3,TRBV28,TRBD1,-,CASRHRGLGNTIYF,TGTGCCAGCAGACACAGGGGGCTTGGAAACACCATATATTTT
TRBJ2-5,TRBV7-7,TRBD1,-,CASSWDRQETQYF,TGTGCTAGCAGCTGGGACAGGCAAGAGACCCAGTACTTC
TRBJ2-7,TRBV15,TRBD1,-,CATSSGTGPYEQYF,TGTGCCACCAGCAGTGGGACAGGGCCCTACGAGCAGTACTTC
TRBJ2-2,TRBV27,TRBD1,-,CASSQDRNLNTGELFF,TGTGCCAGCAGTCAGGACAGGAATTTGAACACCGGGGAGCTGTTTTTT
TRBJ1-1,TRBV18,-,-,CASSQAENTEAFF,TGTGCCAGCTCACAGGCGGAGAACACTGAAGCTTTCTTT
TRBJ2-5,TRBV18,TRBD2,-,CASSSWTSGETQYF,TGTGCCAGCTCATCTTGGACTAGCGGAGAGACCCAGTACTTC
TRBJ1-2,TRBV13,TRBD1,-,CASSLGTGIEHGYTF,TGTGCCAGCAGCTTAGGGACAGGGATTGAGCATGGCTACACCTTC
TRBJ1-3,TRBV5-8,-,-,CASSVQGYSGNTIYF,TGTGCCAGCAGCGTACAGGGTTACTCTGGAAACACCATATATTTT
TRBJ2-7,TRBV24-1,-,once,CATSESYEQYF,TGTGCCACCAGTGAGAGCTACGAGCAGTACTTC
TRBJ2-3,TRBV29-1,TRBD2,-,CSVEGGTDTQYF,TGCAGCGTTGAGGGGGGGACAGATACGCAGTATTTT
TRBJ2-1,TRBV7-2,TRBD2,-,CASSLSSGGADNEQFF,TGTGCCAGCAGCTTATCTAGCGGGGGGGCGGACAATGAGCAGTTCTTC
TRBJ2-7,TRBV6-2/TRBV6-3,TRBD1,few,CASSLGQGASYEQYF,TGTGCCAGCAGCCTGGGACAGGGGGCTTCCTACGAGCAGTACTTC
TRBJ1-2,TRBV7-2,-,once,CASSFSGEGGYTF,TGTGCCAGCAGCTTTTCAGGGGAGGGTGGCTACACCTTC
TRBJ1-1,TRBV7-3,-,-,CASSPRENTEAFF,TGTGCCAGCAGCCCGCGGGAGAACACTGAAGCTTTCTTT
TRBJ1-1,TRBV18,TRBD1,-,CASSPQGAEPEAFF,TGTGCCAGCTCACCACAGGGGGCCGAACCTGAAGCTTTCTTT
TRBJ1-2,TRBV19,-,-,CASSPQHRRPANYGYTF,TGTGCCAGTAGTCCCCAGCACCGGCGGCCCGCTAACTATGGCTACACCTTC
TRBJ1-1,TRBV11-2,-,-,CASSPGFQVEAFF,TGTGCCAGCAGCCCGGGGTTCCAGGTTGAAGCTTTCTTT
TRBJ1-3,TRBV28,-,-,CASREGGNTIYF,TGTGCCAGCCGGGAAGGGGGAAACACCATATATTTT